The 7 T cell receptor beta chains below all came from one sample that was sequenced in a study of blood T cell repertoires in COVID-19. Generated by immunoSEQ multiplex PCR, the TCRdb table keeps only in-frame clones and is missing some. The sample includes 99,000 or so clones, 81% seen only once; the top ten take approximately 9%. The sample was peripheral blood. These TCRs come from a woman between 65 and 79 years old with acute or convalescent COVID-19.

This clone was seen just once. The rearrangement uses TRBV6-2 or TRBV6-3 and TRBJ2-5, with TRBD1 identical over 7 bases. Germline V CDR1 and CDR2: MNHEY, SVGEGT. This CDR3 comprises 17 residues. The V and J ends lost 5 bases and 0 bases, in that order; junction bases with no gene match: 12. The CDR3 DNA follows: TGTGCCAGCAGTCACCCCAAGGGACAGCCTTACCAAGAGACCCAGTACTTC. Translation gives CASSHPKGQPYQETQYF.

This clone was seen more than once but under ten times. This chain uses TRBV7-6 with TRBJ1-3; TRBD1 might be the D (5 bases). The CDR3 has 18 amino acids. Trimming removed 5 bases at V and 1 base at J, with 21 bases between. CDR1 SGHVS and CDR2 FNYEAQ come from the germline V gene. CDR3 in DNA: TGTGCCAGCAGCCCCCTGGTAGGCGGGGGACCTTCTGGAAACACCATATATTTT. Amino acids: CASSPLVGGGPSGNTIYF.

The chain is built from TRBV7-9 and TRBJ1-1; D is undetermined. V was cut by 5 bases and J by 4 bases, with 11 bases left in between. This CDR3 has 13 residues. Germline V CDR1 and CDR2: SEHNR, FQNEAQ (reference sequence). The DNA for the CDR3 is TGTGCCAGCAGCCTTGAGGGAGGCACTGAAGCTTTCTTT. Its protein product is CASSLEGGTEAFF. Using reference TRBV7-9 and TRBJ1-1 for the parts outside the CDR3, the full variable domain is DTGVSQNPRHKITKRGQNVTFRCDPISEHNRLYWYRQTLGQGPEFLTYFQNEAQLEKSRLLSDRFSAERPKGSFSTLEIQRTEQGDSAMYLCASSLEGGTEAFFGQGTRLTVV.

The chain has TRBV28 and TRBJ1-6; no firm D call. Germline V gene data show CDR1 as MDHEN and CDR2 as SYDVKM. The V gene lost 1 base and the J gene lost 6 bases, with 4 bases spanning the gap. The CDR3 has 13 amino acids. As DNA, the CDR3 is TGTGCCAGCAGTTTATTCTTTAATTCACCCCTCCACTTT. As protein: CASSLFFNSPLHF.

The chain carries TRBV30 and TRBJ1-2; 10 nucleotides line up with TRBD1. The junction had 3 bases not matched to a gene; V was cut back by 1 base and J by 1 base. The CDR3 has 15 amino acids. CDR1 is GTSNPN, CDR2 SVGIG, per germline (reference sequence). In DNA form, the CDR3 reads TGTGCCTGGAGTGCCGACAGGGGGCATAACTATGGCTACACCTTC. This translates into CAWSADRGHNYGYTF.

The rearrangement joins TRBV4-3 to TRBJ2-1, with 8 bases matching TRBD1. Looked up from germline, CDR1 is LGHNA and CDR2 is YSLEER. Unmatched junction bases numbered 9, after V lost 1 base and J lost 7 bases. The CDR3 is 16 residues long. CDR3 amino acids: CASSQGPGTGKNEQFF. CDR3 in DNA: TGCGCCAGCAGCCAAGGGCCCGGGACAGGTAAAAATGAGCAGTTCTTC.

The chain links TRBV9 to TRBJ1-6; weak D call: TRBD1 (5 bases). The CDR3 covers 15 residues. V was trimmed by 0 bases and J by 9 bases, leaving 13 bases between them. In germline, CDR1 is SGDLS, CDR2 YYNGEE. CDR3 sequence: CASSVDRGAFSPLHF. CDR3 in DNA: TGTGCCAGCAGCGTAGATAGGGGCGCTTTTTCACCCCTCCACTTT.